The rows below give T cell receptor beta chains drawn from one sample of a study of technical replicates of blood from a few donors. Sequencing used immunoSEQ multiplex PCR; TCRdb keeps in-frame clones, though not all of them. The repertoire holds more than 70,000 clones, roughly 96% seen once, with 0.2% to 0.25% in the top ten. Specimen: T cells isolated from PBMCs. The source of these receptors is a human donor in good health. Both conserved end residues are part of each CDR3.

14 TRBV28 CASSLVGATDTQYF
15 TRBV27 CASSLGTSGDNEQFF
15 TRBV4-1 CASSQESTYNSPLHF
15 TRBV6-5 CASSYDRASGDGYTF
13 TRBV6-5 CASRPTENTEAFF
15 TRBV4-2 CASSLSGQGPDTQYF
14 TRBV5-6 CASSLGPGITEAFF
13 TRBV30 CAWNLRPQETQYF
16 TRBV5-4 CASSPRGQGDPYEQYF
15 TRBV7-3 CASSSKGQALHTQYF
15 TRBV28 CASSLAGGPRNIQYF
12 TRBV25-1 CASSETSNEQFF
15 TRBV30 CAWSEGLGISETQYF
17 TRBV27 CASTLLGGRAHTGELFF
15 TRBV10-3 CAISVTGTTNEKLFF
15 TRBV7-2 CASSLNARISYEQYF
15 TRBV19 CASRAGRNSYNEQFF
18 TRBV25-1 CASNPAERGQLNTGELFF
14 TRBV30 CAWKLAGGPIEQFF
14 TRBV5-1 CASSPGTGNTEAFF
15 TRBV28 CASSLYRSSNQPQHF
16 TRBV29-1 CSVEGNPGGGDNEQFF
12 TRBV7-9 CASSFGGGPQHF
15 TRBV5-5 CASSGRDRGTYEQYF
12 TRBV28 CASSVDSGELFF
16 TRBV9 CASSSRRTSGGETQYF
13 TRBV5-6 CASTTRGRETQYF
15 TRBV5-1 CASSFLIQGQETQYF
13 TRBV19 CASIDRTVYGYTF
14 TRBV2 CASSQGRRDTEAFF
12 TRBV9 CASSGGQGRQYF
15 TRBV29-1 CSVHLGLAGVYEQYF
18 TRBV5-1 CASSLLARGATFFYEQYF
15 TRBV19 CSSGDTVSSGNTIYF
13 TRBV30 CAWSVQGDQPQHF
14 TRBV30 CAWSPRGFGNTIYF
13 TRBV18 CASSQAGRTEAFF
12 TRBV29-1 CSGTGGPNGYTF
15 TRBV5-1 CASSLVLGARTEAFF
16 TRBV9 CASSAPGGQGDYGYTF
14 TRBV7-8 CASSSPLFDTEAFF
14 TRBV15 CATSRDLGGATQYF
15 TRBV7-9 CASSLVGGLNSPLHF
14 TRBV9 CASSGTGAGNTIYF
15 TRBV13 CASSPGTSWYNEQFF
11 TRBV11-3 CASSRGYEQYF
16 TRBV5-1 CASSPGQGLREQPQHF
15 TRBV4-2 CASSQFDRDVQPQHF
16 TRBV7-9 CASSATGSIRDYGYTF
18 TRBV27 CASSLSSGRGISSYEQYF
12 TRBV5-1 CASSLESYEQYF
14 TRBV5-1 CASSLGFLGDEQYF
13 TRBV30 CAWSVGAQETQYF
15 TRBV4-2 CASSQGVEYYYEQYF
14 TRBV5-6 CASSLPPGEVEAFF